The rows below give T cell receptor beta chains drawn from one sample of a study of T-cell reconstitution after alpha-beta-depleted transplantation in children. TCRdb reprocessed the PCR reads via MiXCR and lists one record per CDR3 protein. Of around 200,000 distinct CDR3 sequences detected, around a sixth appear once; the ten largest clones hold 40% to 50%. The sample consisted of PBMCs, mostly from graft donor cells, taken 360 days after TCRalphabeta/CD19-depleted stem cell transplant. The receptors come from a male patient aged 2 to 9 who had a stem cell transplant for acute lymphoblastic leukemia, so the T cells may come from the graft donor. Each CDR3 is given with its conserved first and last residue. The D gene is left open where the match is weak. Where a row states a size, it is once, few, many or the class of an expanded clone; other rows omit it.

D	size	V	length	J	DNA	CDR3
TRBD1	many	TRBV27	13	TRBJ1-5	TGTGCCAGCAGTCCGACAGGGAATCAGCCCCAGCATTTT	CASSPTGNQPQHF
NA	NA	TRBV5-1	12	TRBJ2-5	TGCGCCGCACTGAGGAGAAAAGAGACCCAGTACTTC	CAALRRKETQYF
NA	few	TRBV7-9	15	TRBJ2-6	TGTGCCAGCATCTCCAGGGCAGGTGGGGCCAACGTCCTGACTTTC	CASISRAGGANVLTF
TRBD1	few	TRBV2	14	TRBJ2-1	TGTGCCAGCAGTGACAGGGGGCGAAACAATGAGCAGTTCTTC	CASSDRGRNNEQFF
NA	NA	TRBV28	11	TRBJ2-1	TGTGCCAGCCTTTCCGGGGATGAGCAGTTCTTC	CASLSGDEQFF
NA	NA	TRBV6-2/TRBV6-3	12	TRBJ2-5	TGTGCCAGCAGTTACGTGGGGCAGGCTGAGTACTTC	CASSYVGQAEYF
TRBD2	many	TRBV3-1	15	TRBJ2-5	TGTGCCAGCAGCCAACGCGGACTAGCAGGAGAGACCCAGTACTTC	CASSQRGLAGETQYF
NA	NA	TRBV5-6	16	TRBJ2-6	TGTGCCAGCAGCCCCCCCCAGGCGAACGGGGCCAACGTCCTGACTTTC	CASSPPQANGANVLTF
NA	many	TRBV9	14	TRBJ2-5	TGTGCCAGCAGCGTAGTAGGCGATTGGAAGACCCAGTACTTC	CASSVVGDWKTQYF
NA	NA	TRBV4-2	13	TRBJ2-3	TGTGCCGCTCGGGGGCCGGGCACAGATACGCAGTATTTT	CAARGPGTDTQYF
TRBD1	many	TRBV29-1	15	TRBJ2-5	TGCAGCGTTGAAGATGGCCAGGGGGCGAGAGAGACCCAGTACTTC	CSVEDGQGARETQYF
TRBD2	few	TRBV19	13	TRBJ2-1	TGTGCCAGTAGTGTAAGGACTAGCGGCGAGCAGTTCTTC	CASSVRTSGEQFF
NA	many	TRBV12-3/TRBV12-4	10	TRBJ1-4	TGTGCCAGCAGTGGGGAAAAACTGTTTTTT	CASSGEKLFF
NA	NA	TRBV11-2	14	TRBJ2-4	TGTGCCAGCAGCTTATTTCGGGCAATCGCTCCTCAGTACTTC	CASSLFRAIAPQYF
NA	few	TRBV7-2	12	TRBJ1-2	TGTGCCAGCAGCTTAGCAAGGGGTGGCTACACCTTC	CASSLARGGYTF
TRBD2	NA	TRBV6-1	14	TRBJ2-1	TGTGCCAGCAGTGAAAGGACTAGTCCCAATGAGCAGTTCTTC	CASSERTSPNEQFF
NA	many	TRBV12-3/TRBV12-4	12	TRBJ1-4	TGTGCCAGCAGAATAGAGCCCGAAAAACTGTTTTTT	CASRIEPEKLFF
TRBD2	few	TRBV28	15	TRBJ2-7	TGTGCCAGCAGTCTGGTAGGCGGGAGGGCCTATGAGCAGTACTTC	CASSLVGGRAYEQYF
TRBD2	few	TRBV5-1	15	TRBJ2-2	TGCGCCAGCAGCTTACTAGCGATGGACACCGGGGAGCTGTTTTTT	CASSLLAMDTGELFF
NA	few	TRBV7-2	16	TRBJ1-4	TGTGCCAGCAGGGCCAAGGGAGTAGGCACTAATGAAAAACTGTTTTTT	CASRAKGVGTNEKLFF
NA	few	TRBV12-3/TRBV12-4	14	TRBJ2-7	TGTGCCAGCAGTTTAGATAGGGTAAGAGGCGAGCAGTACTTC	CASSLDRVRGEQYF
TRBD1	few	TRBV6-2/TRBV6-3	14	TRBJ2-7	TGTGCCAGCACCGTTCCGGACAGGGACTACGAGCAGTACTTC	CASTVPDRDYEQYF
TRBD2	NA	TRBV12-5	15	TRBJ2-7	TGTGCTAGTGGTTTGGGAGGACTAGGAACTTACGAGCAGTACTTC	CASGLGGLGTYEQYF
TRBD2	NA	TRBV11-2	19	TRBJ2-4	TGTGCCAGCAGCCTCAGACTAGCGGGGACTCCTTTAGCCAAAAACATTCAGTACTTC	CASSLRLAGTPLAKNIQYF
NA	few	TRBV7-9	15	TRBJ2-1	TGTGCCAGCAGCCCGAGCGGTCCTGGGTACAATGAGCAGTTCTTC	CASSPSGPGYNEQFF
TRBD2	NA	TRBV20-1	14	TRBJ2-7	TGCAGTGCTAGAAGCGGGGGACGGGAGAACGAGCAGTACTTC	CSARSGGRENEQYF
NA	many	TRBV7-8	13	TRBJ1-2	TGTGCCAGCAGCCCGGCGTACAGGGATGGCTACACCTTC	CASSPAYRDGYTF
NA	once	TRBV10-3	19	TRBJ2-1	TGTGCCATCAGTGGTAGCGCCCTACGCGTCCTTAGCTCCTACAATGAGCAGTTCTTC	CAISGSALRVLSSYNEQFF
NA	NA	TRBV7-9	13	TRBJ1-2	TGTGCCAGCACCCCACCGGGAGAAGGTGGCTACACCTTC	CASTPPGEGGYTF
TRBD1	once	TRBV5-1	14	TRBJ2-7	TGCGCCAGCAGAACCGGGACAGCACCCTACAAGCAGTACTTC	CASRTGTAPYKQYF
TRBD2	NA	TRBV12-3/TRBV12-4	16	TRBJ2-2	TGTGCCAGCAGTCCGACTAGCGGGGGGTTCACCGGGGAGCTGTTTTTT	CASSPTSGGFTGELFF
NA	many	TRBV2	14	TRBJ2-2	TGTGCCAGCACCTTCCTACTTCTGTCCGGGGAGCTGTTTTTT	CASTFLLLSGELFF
TRBD2	NA	TRBV10-3	15	TRBJ2-1	TGTGCCGCTCAGCGGGAGGGCCCGGTGAGGAATGAGCAGTTCTTC	CAAQREGPVRNEQFF
TRBD1	many	TRBV7-2	16	TRBJ2-2	TGTGCCAGCAGCTTATTGGGGCGACAGGGTACCGGGGAGCTGTTTTTT	CASSLLGRQGTGELFF